The next 18 T cell receptor beta chains were all read from a single sample in a study of OX40 agonist ivuxolimab in advanced cancers. Profiling relied on immunoSEQ multiplex PCR, and the TCRdb table lists in-frame clones only, not all of them. The sample contains over 20,000 clones, about 83% of which appear only once. The sample consisted of CD4+ or CD8+ T cells sorted from blood, taken in a trial of the OX40 agonist ivuxolimab. These receptors came from an adult with an advanced solid tumor such as melanoma, head and neck, liver or kidney cancer.

The gene calls are TRBV28 and TRBJ2-7; TRBD1 aligns across 7 bases. The CDR3 runs 12 residues. In germline, CDR1 is MDHEN, CDR2 SYDVKM. The V segment lost 6 bases and the J segment 3 bases; nucleotides outside the gene matches: 2. CDR3 bases: TGTGCCAGCAGAGGGACAGACTACGAGCAGTACTTC. Protein: CASRGTDYEQYF.

In its sample, this clone was seen once. CDR3 sequence (DNA): TGTGCCAGCAGCATCGGGACAGGTTCGTACGAGCAGTACTTC. Its protein is CASSIGTGSYEQYF. V and J are TRBV7-8 and TRBJ2-7, with 8 nucleotides matching TRBD1. The CDR3 sequence is 14 residues long. V shed 5 bases and J 4 bases; nucleotides not matched to a gene: 7. Germline-derived CDR1 and CDR2 are SGHVS and FQNEAQ.

This clone occurred many times. The chain is built from TRBV13 and TRBJ1-5; no reliable D call. Germline CDR1 is PRHDT and CDR2 is FYEKMQ (reference sequence). Trimming pared 4 bases from V and 2 bases from J, leaving 12 bases between. The CDR3 extends over 15 amino acids. DNA for the CDR3: TGTGCCAGCAGCTCGTCGGGAGTCCGCAATCAGCCCCAGCATTTT. As protein: CASSSSGVRNQPQHF.

In nucleotides, the CDR3 is TGTGCCAGCGGACCAGGCACTGAAGCTTTCTTT. It translates to CASGPGTEAFF. The chain employs TRBV2 and TRBJ1-1, with unresolved D. The CDR3 is made up of 11 amino acids. Trimming pared 8 bases from V and 4 bases from J, leaving 8 bases between. CDR1 and CDR2 from the germline V gene are SNHLY and FYNNEI.

The gene calls are TRBV4-2 and TRBJ2-2; D is unclear. CDR3 length: 17 residues. Deletions cut 0 bases from V and 0 bases from J, with 11 bases between. Germline CDR1 and CDR2: LGHNA and YNFKEQ. The CDR3 here is CASSQDPTLSNTGELFF. The CDR3 DNA is TGTGCCAGCAGCCAAGATCCGACACTTTCGAACACCGGGGAGCTGTTTTTT.

The genes are TRBV13 and TRBJ1-4; weak D call: TRBD1 (6 bases). The CDR3 has 16 amino acids. Trimming cost V 5 bases and J 10 bases, with 23 bases left between them. CDR1 is PRHDT and CDR2 is FYEKMQ in the germline V gene (reference sequence). The CDR3 DNA is TGTGCCAGCAGCACCAGGGGTTACAGGGAGTCAGGAAAACTGTTTTTT. This codes for CASSTRGYRESGKLFF. Based on the CDR3 plus reference TRBV13 and TRBJ1-4, the full variable domain is AAGVIQSPRHLIKEKRETATLKCYPIPRHDTVYWYQQGPGQDPQFLISFYEKMQSDKGSIPDRFSAQQFSDYHSELNMSSLELGDSALYFCASSTRGYRESGKLFFGSGTQLSVL.

This clone was counted between two and nine times. This chain uses TRBV6-4 with TRBJ2-3, with 13 bases identical to TRBD2. With V trimmed by 6 bases and J by 3 bases, 3 bases remained unmatched. Germline CDR1 is MRHNA and CDR2 is SNTAGT. The CDR3 covers 15 residues. CDR3 DNA sequence: TGTGCCAGCAGCCAACTAGCGGGAGGGACAGATACGCAGTATTTT. Translation: CASSQLAGGTDTQYF.

The chain links TRBV10-1 to TRBJ2-7, with TRBD2 matching over 8 bases. The length of the CDR3 is 15 residues. J lost 3 bases, V lost 3 bases, and 7 bases had no gene match. The germline gives CDR1 WNHNN, CDR2 SYGVQD (reference sequence). As DNA, the CDR3 is TGCGCCAGCAGTGATCGACTTAGCGGGATCTACGAGCAGTACTTC. Translation: CASSDRLSGIYEQYF.

This clone was seen a handful of times. V is TRBV5-1 and J is TRBJ2-1; D uncertain. From germline, CDR1 is SGHRS and CDR2 YFSETQ. The CDR3 extends over 14 amino acids. The V end lost 0 bases, the J end lost 8 bases, and 12 bases lay between the germline ends. The CDR3 bases are TGCGCCAGCAGCTTGGAAGGGTGGTGGGATGAGCAGTTCTTC. Amino acids: CASSLEGWWDEQFF.

Only a few counts were recorded for this clone. This chain uses TRBV5-1 with TRBJ2-3, with D hard to call. Trimming removed 4 bases from V and 3 bases from J, with 15 bases in between. This CDR3 spans 15 amino acids. Germline assignment: CDR1 SGHRS and CDR2 YFSETQ. CDR3 DNA sequence: TGCGCCAGCAGCCCCGTATCTCTCCTTACAGATACGCAGTATTTT. Protein: CASSPVSLLTDTQYF.

The V call is TRBV9, the J call TRBJ2-2; tentatively, D is TRBD2 (6 bases). Germline V gives CDR1 SGDLS, CDR2 YYNGEE. Deletions cut 1 base from V and 8 bases from J, with 12 bases between. The CDR3 totals 14 residues. This chain's CDR3 is CASSVRLVGGELFF. The CDR3 DNA reads as TGTGCCAGCAGCGTAAGACTAGTGGGTGGGGAGCTGTTTTTT.

This chain joins TRBV7-2 and TRBJ2-7, with D possibly TRBD1 on 6 matching bases. CDR1 is SGHTA, CDR2 FQGNSA, per germline. There are 14 residues in the CDR3. The V end was cut by 0 bases, the J end by 5 bases, with 11 bases between. As DNA, the CDR3 is TGTGCCAGCAGCTTAGCAGTCAGGGGAGACGAGCAGTACTTC. It translates to CASSLAVRGDEQYF.

V and J are TRBV10-3 and TRBJ2-1; D is possibly TRBD2 (6 bases). This CDR3 has 16 residues. The ends were cut back, 3 bases at V and 10 bases at J, with 22 bases in the middle. The germline CDR1 and CDR2 sequences are ENHRY and SYGVKD. The CDR3 DNA is TGTGCCATCAGTGAACAAGGACTACCCAGTGGCGAGGAGCAGTTCTTC. This sequence encodes CAISEQGLPSGEEQFF.

V usage is TRBV25-1 and J usage is TRBJ2-5; 12 bases agree with TRBD1. The CDR3 length is 16 residues. CDR1 is MGHDK, CDR2 SYGVNS, per germline. The V and J ends lost 5 bases and 5 bases, in that order; junction bases with no gene match: 9. CDR3 region: CASSPEWDRGRETQYF. The CDR3 DNA follows: TGTGCCAGCAGTCCTGAGTGGGACAGGGGGCGGGAGACCCAGTACTTC.

The chain recombines TRBV6-1 with TRBJ2-7, with D hard to call. Trimming took 7 bases from V and 0 from J, leaving 7 bases between them. The CDR3 spans 12 residues. Germline V gives CDR1 MNHNS, CDR2 SASEGT. This CDR3 reads CASTGDSYEQYF. The DNA of the CDR3 is TGTGCCAGCACGGGCGACTCCTACGAGCAGTACTTC.

The chain joins TRBV7-3 to TRBJ2-1; 9 nucleotides line up with TRBD2. The CDR3 consists of 18 residues. The germline gives CDR1 SGHTA, CDR2 FQGTGA. Losses at the gene ends were 1 base for V and 0 bases for J; bases not matched to a gene: 7. The CDR3 sequence: CASSLKASGVSSYNEQFF. The DNA for the CDR3 is TGTGCCAGCAGCTTAAAGGCTAGCGGGGTGAGCTCCTACAATGAGCAGTTCTTC.

This chain links TRBV6-1 with TRBJ1-1, with unresolved D. This CDR3 has 11 amino acids. Trimming stripped 5 bases from V and 4 bases from J, with 5 bases between. The germline gives CDR1 MNHNS, CDR2 SASEGT. Written as DNA, the CDR3 is TGTGCCAGCAGTTATGGCACTGAAGCTTTCTTT. Amino acids: CASSYGTEAFF.

In this sample, this clone is medium-sized. This sequence joins TRBV7-9 and TRBJ1-6, with a tentative D call TRBD1 (5 bases). The CDR3 has 14 residues. Germline values: CDR1 SEHNR, CDR2 FQNEAQ (reference sequence). V lost 3 bases, J lost 10 bases, and 13 bases lay in between. The CDR3 protein is CASSFPQEGSPLHF. The CDR3 DNA reads as TGTGCCAGCAGCTTCCCACAGGAAGGATCACCCCTCCACTTT.